The entry below describes one TCR beta chain. What it recognizes is unknown. The sample comes from a study of post-analysis software for immune sequencing data. The wider study: Multiple sclerosis in the patients followed relapsing-remitting, secondary progressive and progressive-relapsing courses.

Study-wide results and caveats: Normalized Chao1 diversity in multiple sclerosis patients fell significantly below that of controls.

cDNA libraries for TCR beta contained unique molecular identifiers. TCRdb re-called the PCR reads with MiXCR, one entry per CDR3 protein. The repertoire has about 190,000 distinct CDR3 sequences, 29% of them found once; the top ten carry approximately 3%. This TCR derives from a girl aged 2-17 years with multiple sclerosis. The sequenced sample was blood.

CDR3 DNA sequence: TGTGCCAGCAGGGTGTCGGGGGCCCCGCATACGCCCCAGCATTTT. It yields the protein CASRVSGAPHTPQHF. The chain joins TRBV6-5 to TRBJ1-5; perhaps TRBD1 as D (6 bases). Germline V CDR1 and CDR2: MNHEY, SVGAGI. The CDR3 totals 15 residues. The V and J ends lost 6 bases and 9 bases respectively, with 21 bases between them.